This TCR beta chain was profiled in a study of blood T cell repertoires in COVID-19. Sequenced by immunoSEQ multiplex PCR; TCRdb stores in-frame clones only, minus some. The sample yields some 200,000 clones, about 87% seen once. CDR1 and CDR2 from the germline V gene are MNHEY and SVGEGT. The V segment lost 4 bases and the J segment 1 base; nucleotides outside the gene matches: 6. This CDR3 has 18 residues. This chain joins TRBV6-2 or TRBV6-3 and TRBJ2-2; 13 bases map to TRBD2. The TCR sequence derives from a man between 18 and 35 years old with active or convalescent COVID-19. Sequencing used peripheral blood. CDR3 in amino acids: CASSCGLAGVRNTGELFF. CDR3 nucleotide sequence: TGTGCCAGCAGTTGCGGACTAGCGGGAGTGCGGAACACCGGGGAGCTGTTTTTT.